The rows below give T cell receptor beta chains drawn from one sample of a study of blood T cell repertoires in COVID-19. Produced via immunoSEQ multiplex PCR; TCRdb's table is partial and in-frame only. This table has 75,000 to 85,000 clones, over 75% appearing once. Sequences were obtained from peripheral blood. These receptors were collected from a human donor in a cohort sampled during active COVID-19. CDR3s include the opening cysteine and the closing phenylalanine or tryptophan. The D gene is left open where the match is weak. Rows give clone size only sometimes, using once, few, many, or a class for an expanded clone.

v_gene	j_gene	abundance	d_gene	CDR3aa	CDR3nt
TRBV6-5	TRBJ1-5	.	.	CASSIGGNQPQHF	TGTGCCAGCAGTATAGGGGGAAATCAGCCCCAGCATTTT
TRBV6-1	TRBJ1-2	.	.	CASSEWSGNYGYTF	TGTGCCAGCAGTGAATGGTCAGGCAACTATGGCTACACCTTC
TRBV2	TRBJ1-5	.	.	CASSDRYSNQPQHF	TGTGCCAGCAGTGACAGGTATAGCAATCAGCCCCAGCATTTT
TRBV18	TRBJ2-3	once	.	CASSRTGNTDTQYF	TGTGCCAGCTCAAGAACAGGGAACACAGATACGCAGTATTTT
TRBV7-2	TRBJ1-5	.	TRBD1	CASSPTGGNNQPQHF	TGTGCCAGCAGCCCGACAGGGGGCAACAATCAGCCCCAGCATTTT
TRBV9	TRBJ1-5	.	TRBD1	CASRQQGAVQPQHF	TGTGCCAGCAGGCAACAGGGGGCGGTTCAGCCCCAGCATTTT
TRBV9	TRBJ2-3	.	.	CASSVDERTQYF	TGTGCCAGCAGCGTAGACGAGCGTACGCAGTATTTT
TRBV2	TRBJ1-2	.	.	CASSRSGEGYTF	TGTGCCAGCAGTCGCTCAGGGGAGGGCTACACCTTC
TRBV19	TRBJ2-1	.	.	CASSILRNEQFF	TGTGCCAGTAGTATCCTCCGCAATGAGCAGTTCTTC
TRBV5-1	TRBJ2-7	few	TRBD1	CASSWTQGSYEQYF	TGCGCCAGCAGCTGGACACAGGGGTCCTACGAGCAGTACTTC
TRBV19	TRBJ2-7	.	.	CASSMGGQFPYEQYF	TGTGCCAGTAGTATGGGGGGACAGTTCCCCTACGAGCAGTACTTC
TRBV27	TRBJ2-7	.	.	CASSVGILGEQYF	TGTGCCAGCAGCGTCGGGATTCTGGGGGAGCAGTACTTC
TRBV6-5	TRBJ2-7	.	.	CASGQTYEQYF	TGTGCCAGCGGACAGACCTACGAGCAGTACTTC
TRBV18	TRBJ1-4	.	.	CASSPRGGANEKLFF	TGTGCCAGCTCACCACGCGGCGGTGCTAATGAAAAACTGTTTTTT
TRBV9	TRBJ1-6	.	TRBD1	CASSVDGTGSSPLHF	TGTGCCAGCAGCGTAGATGGGACAGGGTCTTCACCCCTCCACTTT
TRBV5-1	TRBJ2-1	once	.	CASTNGTNSYNEQFF	TGCGCCAGTACCAACGGGACAAATTCCTACAATGAGCAGTTCTTC
TRBV7-3	TRBJ2-1	.	TRBD2	CASSLLAGNYNEQFF	TGTGCCAGCAGCTTACTAGCGGGCAACTACAATGAGCAGTTCTTC
TRBV28	TRBJ2-3	.	.	CASSPRGAIDTQYF	TGTGCCAGCAGCCCACGGGGGGCAATAGATACGCAGTATTTT
TRBV28	TRBJ1-1	.	.	CASRDLNTEAFF	TGTGCCAGCCGGGATTTGAACACTGAAGCTTTCTTT
TRBV10-2	TRBJ2-7	.	TRBD1	CASRLTGESYEQYF	TGCGCCAGCAGACTGACAGGGGAGTCCTACGAGCAGTACTTC
TRBV2	TRBJ2-3	.	TRBD2	CASSGALGSGGTASTDTQYF	TGTGCCAGCAGTGGGGCCCTCGGTAGCGGGGGGACCGCTAGCACAGATACGCAGTATTTT
TRBV12-3/TRBV12-4	TRBJ1-5	once	.	CASCRTAYQPQHF	TGTGCCAGCTGCAGGACAGCGTATCAGCCCCAGCATTTT
TRBV5-8	TRBJ2-2	.	TRBD2	CASRRLAGTGELFF	TGTGCCAGCAGACGACTAGCGGGTACCGGGGAGCTGTTTTTT
TRBV2	TRBJ2-5	once	.	CASSTDRIETQYF	TGTGCCAGCAGTACTGACAGAATCGAGACCCAGTACTTC
TRBV30	TRBJ1-1	.	.	CAWSAQGVTEAFF	TGTGCCTGGAGTGCACAGGGAGTCACTGAAGCTTTCTTT
TRBV30	TRBJ1-2	.	.	CAWSQGLVGYTF	TGTGCCTGGAGTCAGGGCCTCGTCGGCTACACCTTC
TRBV11-3	TRBJ2-3	.	.	CASSLESRLTDTQYF	TGTGCCAGCAGCTTAGAATCGAGACTCACAGATACGCAGTATTTT
TRBV6-5	TRBJ1-3	.	.	CASSRHQTGNTIYF	TGTGCCAGCAGTCGACACCAGACTGGAAACACCATATATTTT
TRBV10-2	TRBJ2-2	.	TRBD1	CASRRDRGPGELFF	TGCGCCAGCCGGCGGGACAGGGGGCCCGGGGAGCTGTTTTTT
TRBV28	TRBJ2-7	few	TRBD2	CASSSGVAGDIYEQYF	TGTGCCAGCAGTTCCGGGGTAGCGGGAGACATCTACGAGCAGTACTTC
TRBV28	TRBJ2-7	once	TRBD1	CASRLQGLTYEQYF	TGTGCCAGCAGACTACAGGGGCTTACCTACGAGCAGTACTTC
TRBV3-1/TRBV3-2	TRBJ2-3	.	TRBD2	CASSRGTSGGPDTQYF	TGTGCCAGCAGCCGGGGGACTAGCGGGGGCCCAGATACGCAGTATTTT
TRBV11-1	TRBJ2-7	.	.	CASSLLVSSYEQYF	TGTGCCAGCAGCTTATTGGTGAGTTCCTACGAGCAGTACTTC
TRBV7-2	TRBJ2-1	.	.	CASSLAGEQFF	TGTGCCAGCAGCTTAGCCGGTGAGCAGTTCTTC
TRBV7-2	TRBJ2-7	.	TRBD1	CASSVRDRYHEQYF	TGTGCCAGCAGCGTCCGGGACAGGTACCACGAGCAGTACTTC
TRBV6-6	TRBJ2-7	.	TRBD2	CASSYTGLAGEQYF	TGTGCCAGCAGTTACACGGGACTAGCTGGCGAGCAGTACTTC
TRBV5-5	TRBJ1-2	.	.	CASSLGGPYGYTF	TGTGCCAGCAGCTTGGGGGGGCCCTATGGCTACACCTTC
TRBV28	TRBJ2-7	.	.	CASSYRGSGSYEQYF	TGTGCCAGCAGTTACAGGGGAAGCGGGAGCTACGAGCAGTACTTC
TRBV28	TRBJ1-1	.	TRBD1	CASSPPQGPTEAFF	TGTGCCAGCAGCCCACCACAGGGGCCTACTGAAGCTTTCTTT
TRBV19	TRBJ2-5	.	.	CASSIEGTQYF	TGTGCCAGTAGTATCGAGGGGACCCAGTACTTC
TRBV18	TRBJ1-1	once	TRBD1	CASSSDRDTEAFF	TGTGCCAGCTCCTCAGACAGGGACACTGAAGCTTTCTTT
TRBV19	TRBJ2-1	.	.	CAGSMGYEQFF	TGTGCCGGTAGTATGGGCTATGAGCAGTTCTTC
TRBV12-5	TRBJ2-7	.	.	CASGFYYEQYF	TGTGCTAGTGGTTTTTATTACGAGCAGTACTTC
TRBV27	TRBJ1-1	.	TRBD1	CASLPRGPGQLGNTEAFF	TGTGCCAGCCTCCCCCGTGGGCCGGGACAGCTGGGGAACACTGAAGCTTTCTTT
TRBV30	TRBJ1-2	.	TRBD1	CAWTRLKTGAGYTF	TGTGCCTGGACCCGACTTAAGACAGGGGCCGGCTACACCTTC
TRBV12-3/TRBV12-4	TRBJ1-4	.	TRBD1	CASRKTGGEKLFF	TGTGCCAGCAGAAAGACAGGGGGTGAAAAACTGTTTTTT
TRBV6-6	TRBJ2-1	.	TRBD2	CASSYVSGGAINEQFF	TGTGCCAGCAGTTACGTCAGCGGGGGGGCGATCAATGAGCAGTTCTTC
TRBV13	TRBJ2-7	.	TRBD2	CASSPLAGGAYEQYF	TGTGCCAGCAGCCCACTAGCGGGAGGGGCCTACGAGCAGTACTTC
TRBV6-5	TRBJ2-7	.	.	CASRLSLDYEQYF	TGTGCCAGCAGGCTATCCCTAGACTACGAGCAGTACTTC
TRBV2	TRBJ1-1	.	.	CASKDRQSSEAFF	TGTGCCAGCAAAGACAGGCAGTCGTCTGAAGCTTTCTTT
TRBV6-1	TRBJ1-2	.	TRBD1	CASSEFAGTGVGYTF	TGTGCCAGCAGTGAATTTGCCGGGACAGGGGTGGGCTACACCTTC
TRBV7-9	TRBJ2-3	.	.	CASSLALGTGSTDTQYF	TGTGCCAGCAGCTTAGCTCTGGGTACGGGAAGCACAGATACGCAGTATTTT
TRBV30	TRBJ1-1	.	.	CAWTEVNTEAFF	TGTGCCTGGACAGAGGTGAACACTGAAGCTTTCTTT
TRBV3-1/TRBV3-2	TRBJ1-2	.	TRBD1	CASRQTGSGYTF	TGTGCCAGCAGACAGACAGGGTCCGGCTACACCTTC
TRBV10-3	TRBJ1-5	.	TRBD1	CAIRGQVDQPQHF	TGTGCCATCAGGGGACAGGTCGATCAGCCCCAGCATTTT
TRBV14	TRBJ1-1	.	TRBD1	CASSPNRGQGRSGAFF	TGTGCCAGCAGCCCCAATAGGGGACAGGGCCGGTCGGGAGCTTTCTTT
TRBV19	TRBJ1-2	.	TRBD1	CASSTQTGNYGYTF	TGTGCCAGTAGTACCCAGACAGGGAACTATGGCTACACCTTC
TRBV5-4	TRBJ2-2	.	TRBD2	CASSSPSGNTGELFF	TGTGCCAGCAGCTCCCCTAGCGGCAACACCGGGGAGCTGTTTTTT
TRBV5-1	TRBJ2-7	.	TRBD1	CASSYGQGSSYEQYF	TGCGCCAGCAGCTACGGACAGGGCAGCTCCTACGAGCAGTACTTC